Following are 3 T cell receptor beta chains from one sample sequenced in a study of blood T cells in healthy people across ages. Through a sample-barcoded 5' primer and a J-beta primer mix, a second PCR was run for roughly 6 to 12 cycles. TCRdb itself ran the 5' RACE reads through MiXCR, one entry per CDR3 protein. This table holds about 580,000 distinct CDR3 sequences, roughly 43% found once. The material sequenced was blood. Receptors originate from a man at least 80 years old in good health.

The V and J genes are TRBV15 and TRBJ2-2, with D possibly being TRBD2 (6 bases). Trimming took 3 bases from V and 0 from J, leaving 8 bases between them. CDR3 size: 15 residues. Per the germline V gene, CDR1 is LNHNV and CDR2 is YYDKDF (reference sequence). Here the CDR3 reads CATSSGSTNTGELFF. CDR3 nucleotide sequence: TGTGCCACCAGCAGCGGGAGTACGAACACCGGGGAGCTGTTTTTT.

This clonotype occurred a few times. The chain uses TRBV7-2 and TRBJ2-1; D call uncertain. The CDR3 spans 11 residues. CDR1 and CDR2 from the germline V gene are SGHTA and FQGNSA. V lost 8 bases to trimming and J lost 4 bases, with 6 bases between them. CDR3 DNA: TGTGCCAGCGGGATATACAATGAGCAGTTCTTC. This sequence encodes CASGIYNEQFF.

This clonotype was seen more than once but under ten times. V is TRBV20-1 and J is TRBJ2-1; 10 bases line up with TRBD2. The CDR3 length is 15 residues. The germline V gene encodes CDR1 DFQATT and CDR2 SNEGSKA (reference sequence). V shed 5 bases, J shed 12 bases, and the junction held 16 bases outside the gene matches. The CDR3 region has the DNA TGCAGTGCTCTTCGACTAGCGGGCCGCCCTGGGGGGCAGTTCTTC. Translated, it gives CSALRLAGRPGGQFF.